Detailed here is one T cell receptor (beta chain). The target antigen is unknown. The sample belongs to a study of T cells in localized non-small cell lung cancer. The germline V gene encodes CDR1 MNHGY and CDR2 SAAAGT. The CDR3 is made up of 15 amino acids. V trimming: 6 bases; J trimming: 0 bases; junction bases outside the gene matches: 5. Study results and limitations: Higher blood T cell density went with longer overall survival. Adjacent lung had a median approximately 57 of the 100 largest tumor clones.

Sequenced by immunoSEQ multiplex PCR; TCRdb stores in-frame clones only, minus some. This table has under 3,500 clones, more than 20% appearing once. The receptor comes from a man aged 35 to 69 with stage I squamous cell lung carcinoma. Source: lung tumor tissue, taken before any cancer treatment. V gene TRBV6-8 combines with J gene TRBJ1-5; 7 bases match TRBD1. The CDR3 nucleotides read TGTGCCAGCAGACCGACAGGGAATAGCAATCAGCCCCAGCATTTT. It encodes CASRPTGNSNQPQHF.